This T cell receptor beta chain was sequenced during a study of radiotherapy plus CTLA-4 blockade in lung cancer. TCRdb's copy holds only in-frame clones and misses some; the assay was immunoSEQ multiplex PCR. The sample contains roughly 30,000 clones, 77% of which appear only once. V lost 4 bases, J lost 4 bases, and 14 bases lay in between. The CDR3 extends over 14 amino acids. CDR1 SGHKS and CDR2 YYEKEE come from the germline V gene (reference sequence). The TCR comes from a human donor with non-small cell lung cancer that progressed on radiotherapy plus ipilimumab. This specimen consisted of peripheral blood, obtained from a patient treated with radiotherapy plus ipilimumab. V usage is TRBV5-5 and J usage is TRBJ2-5, with a weak D call TRBD2 (5 bases). CDR3 nucleotide sequence: TGTGCCAGCAGCATCCCCGGGGTGGGAGAGACCCAGTACTTC. Residues: CASSIPGVGETQYF.